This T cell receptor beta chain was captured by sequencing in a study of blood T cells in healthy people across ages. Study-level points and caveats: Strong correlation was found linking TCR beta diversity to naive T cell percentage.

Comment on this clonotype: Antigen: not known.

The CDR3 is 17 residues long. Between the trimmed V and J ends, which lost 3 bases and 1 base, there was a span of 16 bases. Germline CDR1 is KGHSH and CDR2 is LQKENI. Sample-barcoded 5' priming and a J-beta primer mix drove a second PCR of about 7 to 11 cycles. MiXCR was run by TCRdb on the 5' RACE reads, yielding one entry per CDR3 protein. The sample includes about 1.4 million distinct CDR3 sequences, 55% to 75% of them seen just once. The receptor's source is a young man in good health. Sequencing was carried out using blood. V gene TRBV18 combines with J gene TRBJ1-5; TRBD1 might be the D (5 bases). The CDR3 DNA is TGTGCCAGCTCACCCCGCGGGGGGACCGACAGCAATCAGCCCCAGCATTTT. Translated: CASSPRGGTDSNQPQHF.